This is a list of T cell receptor beta chains from one sample in a study of early T cells in non-severe SARS-CoV-2 infection. TCRdb called the 5' RACE reads again in MiXCR, with one record for every CDR3 protein. Of about 110,000 distinct CDR3 sequences listed, around 12% are singletons. Source: whole blood, taken at baseline. The source of these receptors is an adult who was a healthcare worker with PCR-confirmed SARS-CoV-2 infection or an uninfected control (not recorded which). The CDR3 runs from the conserved cysteine through the conserved F or W. The order of the fields is D gene, V gene, J gene, clone size, CDR3 DNA, CDR3 protein. The D gene is left open where the match is weak. The listing skips clone size in some rows; elsewhere it reads once, few, many or a size class.

D: NA
V: TRBV5-1
J: TRBJ2-5
size: NA
DNA: TGCGCCAGCAGGGGGGACTGGCAAGAGACCCAGTACTTC
CDR3: CASRGDWQETQYF

D: NA
V: TRBV20-1
J: TRBJ1-1
size: many
DNA: TGCAGTGCTAGACCAGGACATATGAACACTGAAGCTTTCTTT
CDR3: CSARPGHMNTEAFF

D: TRBD2
V: TRBV30
J: TRBJ2-7
size: NA
DNA: TGTGCCTGGAGTAAGGGACTAGCTTCCCACGAGCAGTACTTC
CDR3: CAWSKGLASHEQYF

D: TRBD2
V: TRBV25-1
J: TRBJ2-1
size: few
DNA: TGTGCCAGCAGTAGGCTCCTAGGACTAGCGGGGGATAACAATGAGCAGTTCTTC
CDR3: CASSRLLGLAGDNNEQFF

D: NA
V: TRBV28
J: TRBJ1-5
size: NA
DNA: TGTGCCAGCAGGGGAGCTGCTCAGCCCCAGCATTTT
CDR3: CASRGAAQPQHF

D: NA
V: TRBV5-5
J: TRBJ1-5
size: few
DNA: TGTGCCAGCAGCTTGGCAGCACATAGCAATCAGCCCCAGCATTTT
CDR3: CASSLAAHSNQPQHF

D: NA
V: TRBV10-3
J: TRBJ1-6
size: NA
DNA: TGTGCCATCAGGGGCACCCAGCACGATTCACCCCTCCACTTT
CDR3: CAIRGTQHDSPLHF

D: TRBD1
V: TRBV28
J: TRBJ2-7
size: many
DNA: TGTGCCAGCAGAGCCCAGGGGGCTAGGGAATACGAGCAGTACTTC
CDR3: CASRAQGAREYEQYF

D: NA
V: TRBV7-2
J: TRBJ1-4
size: few
DNA: TGTGCCAGCAGCTTCGCCGGTCTTAATGAAAAACTGTTTTTT
CDR3: CASSFAGLNEKLFF

D: NA
V: TRBV19
J: TRBJ2-1
size: NA
DNA: TGTGCCAGTAGTTTCTCCGAGGATTTCCAGTCCTTC
CDR3: CASSFSEDFQSF

D: NA
V: TRBV5-1
J: TRBJ2-5
size: NA
DNA: TGCGCCAGCAGCTTGTTTCGGCAAGAGACCCAGTACTTC
CDR3: CASSLFRQETQYF

D: TRBD2
V: TRBV4-1
J: TRBJ2-7
size: few
DNA: TGCGCCAGCAGCCAATACCGTTGGACTAGCTCCTACGAGCAGTACTTC
CDR3: CASSQYRWTSSYEQYF

D: TRBD2
V: TRBV20-1
J: TRBJ2-5
size: NA
DNA: TGCAGTGCTAGTGGGACTAGCGGGGGAAAGACCCAGTACTTC
CDR3: CSASGTSGGKTQYF

D: NA
V: TRBV28
J: TRBJ1-1
size: NA
DNA: TGTGCCAGCAGTCCCCTCCGCCAGCTGAACACTGAAGCTTTCTTT
CDR3: CASSPLRQLNTEAFF

D: NA
V: TRBV20-1
J: TRBJ1-4
size: NA
DNA: TGCAGTACCGCCTGGACAGCAACCAATGAAAAACTGTTTTTT
CDR3: CSTAWTATNEKLFF

D: NA
V: TRBV3-1
J: TRBJ1-2
size: many
DNA: TGTGCCAGCAGCGGAGACAGTAATGGCTACACCTTC
CDR3: CASSGDSNGYTF

D: TRBD1
V: TRBV6-6
J: TRBJ2-3
size: NA
DNA: TGTGCCAGCAGTACCACAGGGGGCTCTACGCAGTATTTT
CDR3: CASSTTGGSTQYF

D: NA
V: TRBV18
J: TRBJ2-7
size: NA
DNA: TGTGCCAGCTCAGCCAGGACCGGGGGCTACGAGCAGTACTTC
CDR3: CASSARTGGYEQYF

D: NA
V: TRBV5-1
J: TRBJ2-4
size: NA
DNA: TGCGCCAGCAGCTTTCCCGCCGATAACATTCAGTACTTC
CDR3: CASSFPADNIQYF

D: NA
V: TRBV5-1
J: TRBJ2-1
size: few
DNA: TGCGCCAGCAGCAGGGACCCCTCATACAATGAGCAGTTCTTC
CDR3: CASSRDPSYNEQFF

D: NA
V: TRBV12-3/TRBV12-4
J: TRBJ1-6
size: many
DNA: TGTGCCAGCAGCCCAAGGAGACCCCGTAATTCACCCCTCCACTTT
CDR3: CASSPRRPRNSPLHF

D: NA
V: TRBV19
J: TRBJ1-2
size: NA
DNA: TGTGCCAGTAGTGGGCAGGGACGCTATGGCTACACCTTC
CDR3: CASSGQGRYGYTF

D: NA
V: TRBV7-2
J: TRBJ2-1
size: few
DNA: TGTGCCAGCAGCCCCGTGGGGGAGCAGTTCTTC
CDR3: CASSPVGEQFF

D: NA
V: TRBV5-4
J: TRBJ1-6
size: many
DNA: TGTGCCAGCAGCCGGGTGGGTGGGATTAATTCACCCCTCCACTTT
CDR3: CASSRVGGINSPLHF

D: TRBD2
V: TRBV28
J: TRBJ2-1
size: NA
DNA: TGTGCCAGCAGTTCGTGGACTAGCGGGAGGGCCAATGAGCAGTTCTTC
CDR3: CASSSWTSGRANEQFF

D: TRBD1
V: TRBV7-3
J: TRBJ2-1
size: many
DNA: TGTGCCAGCAGCGAAACCGGGACAGGGTCCAGTGAGCAGTTCTTC
CDR3: CASSETGTGSSEQFF

D: NA
V: TRBV9
J: TRBJ2-3
size: NA
DNA: TGTGCCAGCAGCGTAGGGGGGGGCGACACAGATACGCAGTATTTT
CDR3: CASSVGGGDTDTQYF

D: NA
V: TRBV14
J: TRBJ1-1
size: few
DNA: TGTGCCAGCAGCCTGGGCCTTAACACTGAAGCTTTCTTT
CDR3: CASSLGLNTEAFF

D: TRBD2
V: TRBV28
J: TRBJ2-1
size: many
DNA: TGTGCCAGCAGTGGAACCGGGACTACTCCCGCCTACAATGAGCAGTTCTTC
CDR3: CASSGTGTTPAYNEQFF

D: NA
V: TRBV27
J: TRBJ2-7
size: few
DNA: TGTGCCAGCAGTTTTTGGGGGGCCATGGGGGAGCAGTACTTC
CDR3: CASSFWGAMGEQYF

D: NA
V: TRBV11-2
J: TRBJ2-2
size: once
DNA: TGTGCCAGCAGTCCGGACGCCGCCAGGACCGGGGAGCTGTTTTTT
CDR3: CASSPDAARTGELFF

D: NA
V: TRBV18
J: TRBJ2-1
size: many
DNA: TGTGCCAGCTCACCAAGTGGGGGCTCCTACAATGAGCAGTTCTTC
CDR3: CASSPSGGSYNEQFF

D: NA
V: TRBV12-3/TRBV12-4
J: TRBJ2-3
size: NA
DNA: TGTGCCAGCACCCTGCAAGATAGGGCGCAGTATTTT
CDR3: CASTLQDRAQYF

D: NA
V: TRBV7-9
J: TRBJ1-1
size: many
DNA: TGTGCCAGCAGCTTATCATCAGGGAGGACTGAAGCTTTCTTT
CDR3: CASSLSSGRTEAFF

D: NA
V: TRBV11-2
J: TRBJ2-3
size: NA
DNA: TGTGCCAGCGGGGGACATGCTACGCAGTATTTT
CDR3: CASGGHATQYF

D: NA
V: TRBV7-8
J: TRBJ2-3
size: NA
DNA: TGTGCCAGCAGCTTGGCCCTGGCAGATACGCAGTATTTT
CDR3: CASSLALADTQYF

D: TRBD2
V: TRBV12-3/TRBV12-4
J: TRBJ2-1
size: many
DNA: TGTGCCAGCGGAAAGCGGGAGGGCCGGAATGAGCAGTTCTTC
CDR3: CASGKREGRNEQFF

D: TRBD1
V: TRBV10-3
J: TRBJ1-4
size: many
DNA: TGTGCCATCAGGGGAGACAGGGTCGAAAAACTGTTTTTT
CDR3: CAIRGDRVEKLFF

D: TRBD1
V: TRBV29-1
J: TRBJ1-4
size: NA
DNA: TGCAGCGGGCGACAGGGAACCGAAAAACTGTTTTTT
CDR3: CSGRQGTEKLFF

D: NA
V: TRBV7-9
J: TRBJ2-2
size: NA
DNA: TGTGCCAGCAGCTTTGGGCTAGCCGAGAACACCGGGGAGCTGTTTTTT
CDR3: CASSFGLAENTGELFF

D: TRBD1
V: TRBV6-5
J: TRBJ1-2
size: NA
DNA: TGTGCCAGCAGGCGGACAGGACGGGACTATGGCTACACCTTC
CDR3: CASRRTGRDYGYTF

D: NA
V: TRBV7-2
J: TRBJ1-5
size: NA
DNA: TGTGCCAGCAGCTTGGGGCAGGGAAAAAACAATCAGCCCCAGCATTTT
CDR3: CASSLGQGKNNQPQHF

D: NA
V: TRBV7-3
J: TRBJ2-3
size: NA
DNA: TGTGCCAGCAGCTTAATTACTGGAGGGACAGATACGCAGTATTTT
CDR3: CASSLITGGTDTQYF

D: NA
V: TRBV11-2
J: TRBJ1-6
size: few
DNA: TGTGCCAGCAAGGGACAATACTGGGAGTATAATTCACCCCTCCACTTT
CDR3: CASKGQYWEYNSPLHF

D: TRBD2
V: TRBV5-1
J: TRBJ2-3
size: NA
DNA: TGCGCCAGCAGCCCGTCCGGACTAGCGGGAGGGATAGATACGCAGTATTTT
CDR3: CASSPSGLAGGIDTQYF

D: NA
V: TRBV6-5
J: TRBJ1-1
size: few
DNA: TGTGCCAGCAGAAATCCGCCGGGACACCCGAACACTGAAGCTTTCTTT
CDR3: CASRNPPGHPNTEAFF

D: NA
V: TRBV3-1
J: TRBJ2-3
size: few
DNA: TGTGCCAGCAGCCAATCCTCTGTTGGCACAGATACGCAGTATTTT
CDR3: CASSQSSVGTDTQYF